Sequencing of this T cell receptor beta chain was carried out in a study of T-cell reconstitution after alpha-beta-depleted transplantation in children. General study results and limits: Fresh T-cell production supplied most of the T-cell counts and diversity seen one year after transplant. Surviving recipient T cells and intrathymic progenitors accounted for some patients' high TCRbeta diversity at day 60. As was reported, about two months after transplant, alpha-beta T cells came from several hundred expanded graft clones.

This CDR3 has 15 amino acids. From germline, CDR1 is DFQATT and CDR2 SNEGSKA (reference sequence). The V end lost 0 bases, the J end lost 0 bases, and 10 bases lay between the germline ends. For TCRbeta, the library was prepared with unique molecular identifiers. TCRdb reprocessed the PCR reads with MiXCR, giving one entry per CDR3 protein. The sample has about 460,000 distinct CDR3 sequences, roughly a tenth seen once. A remark on this clonotype: What it binds is not known. A single base separates this from a much larger clone, so it may be a read error. Here the CDR3 omits its conserved ending phenylalanine or tryptophan, so a read error is the likely source.

The chain uses TRBV20-1 and TRBJ2-3; D not certain. The specimen comprised PBMCs, sampled before TCRalphabeta/CD19-depleted stem cell transplant. The sequence was obtained from a child aged 2 to 10 with inherited bone marrow failure, due to receive a stem cell transplant. The CDR3 sequence is CSARDPRSSTDTQYL. In nucleotides, the CDR3 is TGCAGTGCTAGAGATCCCCGCTCCAGCACAGATACGCAGTATTTG.